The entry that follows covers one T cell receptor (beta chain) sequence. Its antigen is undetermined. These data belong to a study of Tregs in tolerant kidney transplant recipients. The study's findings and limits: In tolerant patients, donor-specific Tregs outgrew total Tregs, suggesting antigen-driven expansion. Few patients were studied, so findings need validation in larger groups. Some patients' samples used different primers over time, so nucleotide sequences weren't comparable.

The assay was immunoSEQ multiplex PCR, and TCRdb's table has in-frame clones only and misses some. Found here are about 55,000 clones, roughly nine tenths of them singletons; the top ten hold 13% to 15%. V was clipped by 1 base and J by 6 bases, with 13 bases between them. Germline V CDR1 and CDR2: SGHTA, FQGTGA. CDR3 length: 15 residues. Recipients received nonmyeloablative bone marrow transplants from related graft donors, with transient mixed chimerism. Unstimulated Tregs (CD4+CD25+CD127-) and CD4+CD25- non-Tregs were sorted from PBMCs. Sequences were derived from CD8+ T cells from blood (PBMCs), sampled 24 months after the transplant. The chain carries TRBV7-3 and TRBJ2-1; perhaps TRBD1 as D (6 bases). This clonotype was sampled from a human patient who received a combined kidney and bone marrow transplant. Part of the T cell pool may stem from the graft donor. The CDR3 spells CASSLKGGTLNEQFF. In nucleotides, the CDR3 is TGTGCCAGCAGCTTAAAAGGGGGAACGCTCAATGAGCAGTTCTTC.